Sequencing of this TCR beta chain was carried out in a study of Ad26.COV2.S vaccination and SARS-CoV-2 variants. Regarding treatment: roughly 20 received Ad26.COV2.S at low or high dose, single or two shots; a few received placebo; per-sample allocation not given. Day 63 following the first vaccine or placebo injection was when the samples were taken. CDR1 and CDR2 from the germline V gene are SNHLY and FYNNEI. This CDR3 is 10 amino acids long. V was clipped by 6 bases and J by 2 bases, with 2 bases between them. Assay: immunoSEQ multiplex PCR; the TCRdb copy retains only in-frame clones and omits some. The table lists fewer than 400,000 clones, roughly 90% of them singletons, with about 5% in the top ten.

The source is a person aged 18-65 years who received the Ad26.COV2.S COVID-19 vaccine or a placebo. V usage is TRBV2 and J usage is TRBJ2-7, with no clear D. The sample here was peripheral blood, taken in a trial of Ad26.COV2.S vaccine versus placebo. The CDR3 sequence: CASRAYEQYF. The CDR3 DNA reads as TGTGCCAGCAGGGCCTACGAGCAGTACTTC.